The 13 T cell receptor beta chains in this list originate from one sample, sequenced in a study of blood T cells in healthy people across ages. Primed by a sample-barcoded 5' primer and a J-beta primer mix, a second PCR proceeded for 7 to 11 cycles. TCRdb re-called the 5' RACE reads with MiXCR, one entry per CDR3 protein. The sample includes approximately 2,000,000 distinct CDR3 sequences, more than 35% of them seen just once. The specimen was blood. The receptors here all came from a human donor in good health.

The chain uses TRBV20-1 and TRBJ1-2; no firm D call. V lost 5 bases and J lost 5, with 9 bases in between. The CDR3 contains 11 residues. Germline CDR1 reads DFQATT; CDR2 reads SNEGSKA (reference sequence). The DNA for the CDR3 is TGCAGTGCTCCCGAAGGGTATGGCTACACCTTC. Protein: CSAPEGYGYTF.

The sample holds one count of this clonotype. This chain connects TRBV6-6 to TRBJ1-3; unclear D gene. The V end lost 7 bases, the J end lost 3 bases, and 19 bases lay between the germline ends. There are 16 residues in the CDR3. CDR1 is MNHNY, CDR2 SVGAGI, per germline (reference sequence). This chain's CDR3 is CASTPQGLGIGNTIYF. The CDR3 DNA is TGTGCCAGCACGCCCCAAGGGCTTGGTATTGGAAACACCATATATTTT.

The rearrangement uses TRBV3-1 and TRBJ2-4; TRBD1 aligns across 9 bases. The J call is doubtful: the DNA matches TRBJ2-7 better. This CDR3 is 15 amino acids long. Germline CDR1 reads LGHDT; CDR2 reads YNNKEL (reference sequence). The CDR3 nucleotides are TGTGCCAGCAGCCTAGCCGGGACAGGGTACCACGAGCAGTACTTC. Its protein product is CASSLAGTGYHEQYF.

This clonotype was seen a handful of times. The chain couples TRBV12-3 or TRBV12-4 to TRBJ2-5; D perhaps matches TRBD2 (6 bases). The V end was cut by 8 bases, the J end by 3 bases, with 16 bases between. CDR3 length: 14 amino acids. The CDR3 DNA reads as TGTGCCAGCTCGCCCCCCGCGGGGAAAGAGACCCAGTACTTC. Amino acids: CASSPPAGKETQYF.

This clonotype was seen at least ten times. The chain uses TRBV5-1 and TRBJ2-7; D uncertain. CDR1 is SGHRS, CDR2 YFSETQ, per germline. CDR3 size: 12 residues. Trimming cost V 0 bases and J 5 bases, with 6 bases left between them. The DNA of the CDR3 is TGCGCCAGCAGCTTGGAAGGGAACGAGCAGTACTTC. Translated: CASSLEGNEQYF.

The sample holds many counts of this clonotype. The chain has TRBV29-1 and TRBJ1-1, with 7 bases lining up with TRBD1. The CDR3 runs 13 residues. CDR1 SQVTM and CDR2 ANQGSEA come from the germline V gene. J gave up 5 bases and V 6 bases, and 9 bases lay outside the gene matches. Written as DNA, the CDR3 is TGCAGCGTAGTGAATTCAGGGGGGACTGAAGCTTTCTTT. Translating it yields CSVVNSGGTEAFF.

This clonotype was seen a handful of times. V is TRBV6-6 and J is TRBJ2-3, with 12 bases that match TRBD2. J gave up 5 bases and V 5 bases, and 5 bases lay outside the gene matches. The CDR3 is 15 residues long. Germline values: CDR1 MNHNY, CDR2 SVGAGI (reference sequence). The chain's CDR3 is CASSTTSGGEDTQYF. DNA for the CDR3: TGTGCCAGCAGTACGACTAGCGGGGGCGAAGATACGCAGTATTTT.

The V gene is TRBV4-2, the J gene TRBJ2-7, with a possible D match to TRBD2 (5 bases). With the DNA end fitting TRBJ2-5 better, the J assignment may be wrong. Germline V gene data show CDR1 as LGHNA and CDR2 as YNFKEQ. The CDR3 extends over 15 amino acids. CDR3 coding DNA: TGTGCCAGCAGCCAAGATATGGCTAGCTTAAAGACCCAGTACTTC. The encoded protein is CASSQDMASLKTQYF.

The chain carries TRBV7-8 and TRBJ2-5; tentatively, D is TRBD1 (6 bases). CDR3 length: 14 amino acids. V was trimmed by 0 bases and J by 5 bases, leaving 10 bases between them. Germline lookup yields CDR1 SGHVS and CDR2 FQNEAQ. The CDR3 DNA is TGTGCCAGCAGCTTAGCACACAGGGTGGAGACCCAGTACTTC. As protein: CASSLAHRVETQYF.

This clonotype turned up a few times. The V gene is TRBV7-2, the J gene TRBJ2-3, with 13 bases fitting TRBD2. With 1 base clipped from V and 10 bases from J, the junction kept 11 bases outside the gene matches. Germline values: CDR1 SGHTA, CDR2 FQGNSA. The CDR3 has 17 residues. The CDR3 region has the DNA TGTGCCAGCAGCTTAGGGACTAGCGGGGGAGATCAGATTTCGCAGTATTTT. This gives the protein CASSLGTSGGDQISQYF.

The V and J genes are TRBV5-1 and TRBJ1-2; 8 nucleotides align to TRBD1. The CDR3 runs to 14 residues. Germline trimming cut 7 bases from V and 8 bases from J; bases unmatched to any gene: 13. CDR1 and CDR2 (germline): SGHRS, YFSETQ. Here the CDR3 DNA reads TGCGCCAGCGGGTCAGGGGGCTTCCAAGAAGGCTACACCTTC. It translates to CASGSGGFQEGYTF.

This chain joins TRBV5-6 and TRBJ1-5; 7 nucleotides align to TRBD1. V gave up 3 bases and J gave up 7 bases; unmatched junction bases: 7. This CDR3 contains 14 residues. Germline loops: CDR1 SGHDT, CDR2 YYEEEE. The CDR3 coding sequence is TGTGCCAGCAGCTCCAAGACAGGGATGCAGCCCCAGCATTTT. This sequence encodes CASSSKTGMQPQHF.

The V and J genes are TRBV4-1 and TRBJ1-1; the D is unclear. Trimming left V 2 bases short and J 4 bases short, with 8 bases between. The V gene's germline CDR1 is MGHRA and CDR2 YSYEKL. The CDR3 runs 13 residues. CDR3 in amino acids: CASSQYESTEAFF. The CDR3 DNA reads TGCGCCAGCAGCCAATACGAAAGCACTGAAGCTTTCTTT.